Below, 14 T cell receptor beta chains from the same sample are listed, as sequenced in a study of radiotherapy plus CTLA-4 blockade in lung cancer. This table comes from immunoSEQ multiplex PCR, and its TCRdb copy is limited to in-frame clones, with some not included. The sample carries tens of thousands of clones, 77% recorded once. Sequencing used peripheral blood, obtained from a patient treated with radiotherapy plus ipilimumab. These receptors were collected from a human donor with non-small cell lung cancer who had a partial response to radiotherapy plus ipilimumab.

The chain couples TRBV11-2 to TRBJ2-5, with 7 nucleotides matching TRBD1. The end of the DNA is better explained by TRBJ2-7, so the J call may be wrong. CDR1 and CDR2 from the germline V gene are SGHAT and FQNNGV. The CDR3 is made up of 14 amino acids. CDR3 sequence (DNA): TGTGCCAGCAGCCCATACAGGGGAAGCAACGAGCAGTACTTC. Its translation is CASSPYRGSNEQYF.

The rearrangement links TRBV5-5 to TRBJ2-4; TRBD2 is a possible D gene (5 bases). This CDR3 is built from 9 residues. Trimming removed 4 bases at V and 13 bases at J, with 6 bases between. Germline V CDR1 and CDR2: SGHKS, YYEKEE (reference sequence). Here the CDR3 reads CASSTGQYF. The CDR3 bases are TGTGCCAGCAGCACGGGACAGTACTTC.

There are a few counts of this clone. The chain carries TRBV5-6 and TRBJ2-2; maybe TRBD1 (5 bases). V was cut by 0 bases and J by 2 bases, with 14 bases left in between. Germline V gives CDR1 SGHDT, CDR2 YYEEEE. The CDR3 covers 17 residues. DNA for the CDR3: TGTGCCAGCAGCTTGGGTCTGGGGCCGCAAAACACCGGGGAGCTGTTTTTT. Protein product: CASSLGLGPQNTGELFF.

The chain is built from TRBV19 and TRBJ2-2, with 8 positions matching TRBD1. After removal of 6 bases from V and 6 bases from J, the junction contained 9 bases not matched to a gene. Per the germline V gene, CDR1 is LNHDA and CDR2 is SQIVND (reference sequence). The CDR3 loop spans 15 amino acids. The CDR3 loop reads CASSRLQGGAGELFF. CDR3 sequence (DNA): TGTGCCAGTAGCCGATTACAGGGGGGAGCCGGGGAGCTGTTTTTT.

V is TRBV2 and J is TRBJ1-2; 8 bases map to TRBD1. Per germline, CDR1 SNHLY and CDR2 FYNNEI. The CDR3 extends over 16 amino acids. Trimming cost V 10 bases and J 0 bases; bases outside gene matches: 13. The CDR3 region has the DNA TGTGCCACCGAAACGACCAGGGGGCAGCCTAACTATGGCTACACCTTC. Protein sequence: CATETTRGQPNYGYTF.

The gene calls are TRBV9 and TRBJ2-7, with D tentatively TRBD2 (5 bases). The CDR3 is 13 amino acids. The ends were cut back, 0 bases at V and 7 bases at J, with 11 bases in the middle. Germline V gene sequence: CDR1 SGDLS, CDR2 YYNGEE. CDR3 DNA: TGTGCCAGCAGCGTAGCGGGAACTATGGAGCAGTACTTC. This translates into CASSVAGTMEQYF.

This clone appeared a single time. The chain is built from TRBV4-2 and TRBJ1-5; possible D gene TRBD1, 6 bases. Trimming removed 1 base at V and 5 bases at J, with 12 bases between. From germline, CDR1 is LGHNA and CDR2 YNFKEQ. This CDR3 is 15 amino acids long. Here the CDR3 DNA reads TGTGCCAGCAGCCAAGGATCAGGGGAACATCAGCCCCAGCATTTT. It translates to CASSQGSGEHQPQHF.

The gene calls are TRBV11-2 and TRBJ2-2; D perhaps matches TRBD1 (6 bases). Germline CDR1 SGHAT, CDR2 FQNNGV. The V gene lost 5 bases and the J gene lost 0 bases, with 10 bases spanning the gap. The CDR3 has 15 amino acids. CDR3 in amino acids: CASSPRQANTGELFF. The CDR3 nucleotides read TGTGCCAGCAGCCCCCGACAGGCGAACACCGGGGAGCTGTTTTTT.

The chain combines TRBV5-8 with TRBJ1-5, with 8 bases matching TRBD1. With V trimmed by 4 bases and J by 0 bases, 6 bases remained unmatched. This CDR3 spans 16 amino acids. CDR1 and CDR2 from the germline V gene are SGHTS and YDEGEE. The CDR3: CASSPGTGNSNQPQHF. The CDR3 DNA follows: TGTGCCAGCAGCCCCGGGACAGGAAATAGCAATCAGCCCCAGCATTTT. The full variable domain, completed using reference TRBV5-8 and TRBJ1-5, is EAGVTQSPTHLIKTRGQQATLRCSPISGHTSVYWYQQALGLGLQFLLWYDEGEERNRGNFPPRFSGRQFPNYSSELNVNALELEDSALYLCASSPGTGNSNQPQHFGDGTRLSIL.

The CDR3 sequence is CASSARTGLYEQYF. The CDR3, as DNA: TGTGCCAGCAGTGCCCGGACAGGCCTCTACGAGCAGTACTTC. The gene calls are TRBV6-1 and TRBJ2-7; the match to TRBD1 covers 7 bases. This CDR3 has 14 residues. Germline CDR1 is MNHNS and CDR2 is SASEGT. V shed 4 bases and J 3 bases; nucleotides not matched to a gene: 6.

The chain uses TRBV6-1 and TRBJ1-5, with TRBD1 identical over 11 bases. The CDR3 has 17 residues. The trim removed 4 bases at V and 4 bases at J, leaving 9 bases unmatched. Germline V gene sequence: CDR1 MNHNS, CDR2 SASEGT. The CDR3 protein is CASSGRPGTGGNQPQHF. The CDR3 coding sequence is TGTGCCAGCAGTGGCCGCCCCGGGACAGGGGGAAATCAGCCCCAGCATTTT.

The chain carries TRBV2 and TRBJ2-5; TRBD1 is a possible D gene (6 bases). The CDR3 is 15 amino acids. Germline assignment: CDR1 SNHLY and CDR2 FYNNEI. Trimming shortened V by 4 bases and J by 1 base, and 13 bases separated the two germline ends. The CDR3 nucleotides are TGTGCCAGCAGTGGTCAGGGGAGATCCCAAGAGACCCAGTACTTC. As protein: CASSGQGRSQETQYF.

The V call is TRBV7-2, the J call TRBJ2-7; 10 nucleotides match TRBD1. Germline CDR1 SGHTA, CDR2 FQGNSA. The trim removed 5 bases at V and 2 bases at J, leaving 3 bases unmatched. The length of the CDR3 is 14 residues. CDR3 nucleotide sequence: TGTGCCAGCAGCCCGGGACAGGGGCCCTACGAGCAGTACTTC. Its protein product is CASSPGQGPYEQYF.

The chain joins TRBV6-5 to TRBJ1-5, with TRBD1 matching over 11 bases. This CDR3 region has 15 residues. J was trimmed by 6 bases and V by 4 bases; bases with no gene match: 5. CDR1 and CDR2 from the germline V gene are MNHEY and SVGAGI. The CDR3 DNA sequence: TGTGCCAGCAGTTTGGGACAGGGGGTTGGTCAGCCCCAGCATTTT. It translates to CASSLGQGVGQPQHF.